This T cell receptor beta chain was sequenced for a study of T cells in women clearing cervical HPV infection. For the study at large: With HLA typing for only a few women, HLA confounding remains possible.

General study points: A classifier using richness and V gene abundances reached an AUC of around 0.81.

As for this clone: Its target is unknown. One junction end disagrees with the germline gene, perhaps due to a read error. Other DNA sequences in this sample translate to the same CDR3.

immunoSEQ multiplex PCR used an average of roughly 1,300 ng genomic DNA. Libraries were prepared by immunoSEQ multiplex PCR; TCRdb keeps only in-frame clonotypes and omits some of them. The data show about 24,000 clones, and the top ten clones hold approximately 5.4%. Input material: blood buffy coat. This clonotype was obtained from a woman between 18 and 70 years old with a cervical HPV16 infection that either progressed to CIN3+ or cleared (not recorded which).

CDR3 DNA, as far as it was read: TGTGCCTGGTCACGACAAGGAAACACT. Protein sequence: CAWSRQGNT. The entire CDR3 sequence reads CAWSRQGNTIYF. The V call is TRBV30, the J call TRBJ1-3; D remains ambiguous. The CDR3 end lies 3 residues beyond the end of the read and is filled in from the germline J gene. CDR3 length: 12 residues. The germline V gene has CDR1 GTSNPN and CDR2 SVGIG (reference sequence).